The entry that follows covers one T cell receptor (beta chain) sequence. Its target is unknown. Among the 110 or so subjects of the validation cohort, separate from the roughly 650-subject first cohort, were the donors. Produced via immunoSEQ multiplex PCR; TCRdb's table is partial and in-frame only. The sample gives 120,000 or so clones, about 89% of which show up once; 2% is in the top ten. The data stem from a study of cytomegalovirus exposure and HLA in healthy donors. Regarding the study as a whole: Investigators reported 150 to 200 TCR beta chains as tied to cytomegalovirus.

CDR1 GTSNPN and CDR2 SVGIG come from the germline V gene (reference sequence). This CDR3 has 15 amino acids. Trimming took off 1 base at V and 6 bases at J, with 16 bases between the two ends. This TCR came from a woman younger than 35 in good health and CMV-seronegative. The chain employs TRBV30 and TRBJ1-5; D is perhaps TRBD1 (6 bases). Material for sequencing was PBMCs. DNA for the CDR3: TGTGCCTGGAGTGCGAGGGGGAATGGGGGTCAGCCCCAGCATTTT. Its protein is CAWSARGNGGQPQHF.